This entry features one T cell receptor (beta chain) sequence. Its antigen is unknown. Germline V gene data show CDR1 as SQVTM and CDR2 as ANQGSEA. The CDR3 contains 12 residues. These data come from a study of yellow fever vaccine responses in identical twins. Study observations and caveats: Twins' vaccine T cell responses were reported to seem partly convergent and partly personalized.

TCRdb independently ran MiXCR on the RT-PCR reads; one entry per CDR3 protein. The profile covers several thousand distinct CDR3 sequences, with 71% appearing a single time and approximately 1.8% taken by the ten largest. The chain has TRBV29-1 and TRBJ1-1, with a possible D match to TRBD1 (6 bases). This clonotype originated in a woman between 18 and 29 years old who received the yellow fever vaccine. The sample was T cells from blood (PBMCs), unsorted or a sorted subset (not recorded which), taken before or after yellow fever vaccination (not recorded which). The CDR3 coding sequence is TGCAACGTCGAACAGGGTGGCACTGAAGCTTTCTTT. Its translation: CNVEQGGTEAFF. The whole variable domain, remainder taken from reference TRBV29-1 and TRBJ1-1, is SAVISQKPSRDICQRGTSLTIQCQVDSQVTMMFWYRQQPGQSLTLIATANQGSEATYESGFVIDKFPISRPNLTFSTLTVSNMSPEDSSIYLCNVEQGGTEAFFGQGTRLTVV.